This T cell receptor (beta chain) was identified in a study of Ad26.COV2.S vaccination and SARS-CoV-2 variants. Treatment reported: around 19 received Ad26.COV2.S at low or high dose, single or two shots; about 5 received placebo; per-sample allocation not given. Repertoires come from day 63 after the first vaccine or placebo injection. Vaccination employed an Ad26 vector expressing the Wuhan-strain SARS-CoV-2 spike. General study points: Breadth of non-spike TCRs did not differ between vaccinees and placebo recipients. Reportedly, after vaccination the spike-specific CD8+ and CD4+ T cell responses displayed substantial breadth.

On this clone: Its antigen is as yet unknown.

Generated by immunoSEQ multiplex PCR, the TCRdb table keeps only in-frame clones and is missing some. The sample contains about 680,000 clones, roughly 90% of which appear only once. CDR3 length: 14 amino acids. V dropped 0 bases and J dropped 9 bases, with 12 bases sitting between them. Germline loops: CDR1 MNHEY, CDR2 SVGAGI. Specimen: peripheral blood, collected in a trial of Ad26.COV2.S vaccine versus placebo. The rearrangement uses TRBV6-5 and TRBJ2-1, with a weak D call TRBD1 (7 bases). This TCR was recovered from a person aged 18 to 65 who received the Ad26.COV2.S COVID-19 vaccine or a placebo. The CDR3 reads CASSYSRQGGEQFF. The CDR3 DNA reads TGTGCCAGCAGTTACTCAAGACAGGGAGGTGAGCAGTTCTTC.